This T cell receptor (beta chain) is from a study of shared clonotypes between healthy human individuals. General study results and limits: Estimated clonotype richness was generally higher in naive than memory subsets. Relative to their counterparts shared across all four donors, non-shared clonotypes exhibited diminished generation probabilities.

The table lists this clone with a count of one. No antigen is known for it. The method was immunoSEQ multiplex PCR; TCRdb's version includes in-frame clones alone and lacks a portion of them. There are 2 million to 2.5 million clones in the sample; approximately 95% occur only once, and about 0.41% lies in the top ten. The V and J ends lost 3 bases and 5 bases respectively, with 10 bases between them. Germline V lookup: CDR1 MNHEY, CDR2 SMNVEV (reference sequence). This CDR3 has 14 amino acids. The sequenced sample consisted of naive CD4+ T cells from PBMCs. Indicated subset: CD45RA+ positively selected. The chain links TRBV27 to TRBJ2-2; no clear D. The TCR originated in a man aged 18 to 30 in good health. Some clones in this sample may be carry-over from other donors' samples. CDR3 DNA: TGTGCCAGCAGTTTCCTAGGCCGGACCGGGGAGCTGTTTTTT. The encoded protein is CASSFLGRTGELFF.